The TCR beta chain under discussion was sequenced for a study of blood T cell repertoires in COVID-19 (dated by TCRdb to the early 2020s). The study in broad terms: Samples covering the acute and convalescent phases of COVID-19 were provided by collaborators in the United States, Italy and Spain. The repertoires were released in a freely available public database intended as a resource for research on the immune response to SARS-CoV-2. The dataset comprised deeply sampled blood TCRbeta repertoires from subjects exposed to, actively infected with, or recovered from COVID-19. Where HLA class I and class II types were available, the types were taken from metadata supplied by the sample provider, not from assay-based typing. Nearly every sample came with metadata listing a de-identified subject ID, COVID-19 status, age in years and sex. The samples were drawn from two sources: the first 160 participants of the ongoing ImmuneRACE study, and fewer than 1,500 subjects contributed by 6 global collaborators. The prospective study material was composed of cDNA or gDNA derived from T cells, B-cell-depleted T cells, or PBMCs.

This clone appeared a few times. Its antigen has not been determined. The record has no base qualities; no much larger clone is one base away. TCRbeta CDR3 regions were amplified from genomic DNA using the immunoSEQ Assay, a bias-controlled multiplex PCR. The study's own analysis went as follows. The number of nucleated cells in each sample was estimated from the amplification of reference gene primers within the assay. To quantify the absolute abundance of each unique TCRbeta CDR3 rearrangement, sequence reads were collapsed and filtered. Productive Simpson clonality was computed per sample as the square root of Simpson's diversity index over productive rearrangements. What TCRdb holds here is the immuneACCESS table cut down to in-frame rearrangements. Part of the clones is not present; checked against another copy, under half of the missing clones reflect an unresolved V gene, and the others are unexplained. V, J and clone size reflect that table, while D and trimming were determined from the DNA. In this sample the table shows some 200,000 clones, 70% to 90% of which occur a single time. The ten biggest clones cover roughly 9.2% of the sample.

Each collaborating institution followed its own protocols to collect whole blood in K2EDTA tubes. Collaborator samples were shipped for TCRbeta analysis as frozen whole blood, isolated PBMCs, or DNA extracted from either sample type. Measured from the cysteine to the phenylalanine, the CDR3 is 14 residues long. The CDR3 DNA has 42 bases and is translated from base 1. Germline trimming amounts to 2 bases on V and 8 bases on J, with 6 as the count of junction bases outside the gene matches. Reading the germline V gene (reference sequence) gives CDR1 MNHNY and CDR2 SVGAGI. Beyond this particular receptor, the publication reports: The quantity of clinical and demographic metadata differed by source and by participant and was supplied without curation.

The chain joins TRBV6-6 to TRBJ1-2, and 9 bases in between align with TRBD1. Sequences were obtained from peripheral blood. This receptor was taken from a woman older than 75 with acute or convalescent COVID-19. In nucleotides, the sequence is TGTGCCAGCAGTTACGAGGGACAGGGTTTCGGCTACACCTTC. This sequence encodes CASSYEGQGFGYTF.